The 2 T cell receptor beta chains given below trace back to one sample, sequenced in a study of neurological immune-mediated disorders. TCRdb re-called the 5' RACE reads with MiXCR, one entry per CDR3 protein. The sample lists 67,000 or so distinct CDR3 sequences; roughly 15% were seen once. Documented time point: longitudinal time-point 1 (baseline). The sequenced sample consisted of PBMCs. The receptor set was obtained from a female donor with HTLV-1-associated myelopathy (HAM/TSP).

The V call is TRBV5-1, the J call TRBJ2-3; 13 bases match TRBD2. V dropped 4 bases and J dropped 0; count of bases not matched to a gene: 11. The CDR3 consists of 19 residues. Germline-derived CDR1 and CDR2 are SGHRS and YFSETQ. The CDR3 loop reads CASSAGLAGYGWSTDTQYF. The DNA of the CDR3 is TGCGCCAGCAGCGCGGGACTAGCGGGGTATGGTTGGAGCACAGATACGCAGTATTTT.

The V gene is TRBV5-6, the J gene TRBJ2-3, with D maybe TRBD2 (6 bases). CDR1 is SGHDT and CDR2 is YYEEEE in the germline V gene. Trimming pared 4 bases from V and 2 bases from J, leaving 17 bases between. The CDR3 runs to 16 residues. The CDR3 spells CASSLPGTGYTDTQYF. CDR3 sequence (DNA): TGTGCCAGCAGCCTCCCCGGGACTGGATACACAGATACGCAGTATTTT.